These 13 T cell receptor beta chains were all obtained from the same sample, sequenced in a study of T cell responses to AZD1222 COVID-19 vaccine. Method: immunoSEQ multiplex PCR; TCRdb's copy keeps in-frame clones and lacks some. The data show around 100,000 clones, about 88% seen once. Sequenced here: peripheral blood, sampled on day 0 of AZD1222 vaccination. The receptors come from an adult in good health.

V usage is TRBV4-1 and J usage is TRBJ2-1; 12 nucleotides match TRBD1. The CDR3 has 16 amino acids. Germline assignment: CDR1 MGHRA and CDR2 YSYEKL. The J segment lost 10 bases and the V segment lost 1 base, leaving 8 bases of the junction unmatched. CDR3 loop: CASSQAGDRGLGEQFF. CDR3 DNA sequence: TGCGCCAGCAGCCAAGCTGGGGACAGGGGGCTGGGGGAGCAGTTCTTC.

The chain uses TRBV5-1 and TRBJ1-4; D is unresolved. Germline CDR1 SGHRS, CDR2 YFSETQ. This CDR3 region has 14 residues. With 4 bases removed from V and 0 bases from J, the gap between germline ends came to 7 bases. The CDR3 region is CASSPLATNEKLFF. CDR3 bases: TGCGCCAGCAGCCCCCTTGCAACTAATGAAAAACTGTTTTTT. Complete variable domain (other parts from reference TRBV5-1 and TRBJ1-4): KAGVTQTPRYLIKTRGQQVTLSCSPISGHRSVSWYQQTPGQGLQFLFEYFSETQRNKGNFPGRFSGRQFSNSRSEMNVSTLELGDSALYLCASSPLATNEKLFFGSGTQLSVL.

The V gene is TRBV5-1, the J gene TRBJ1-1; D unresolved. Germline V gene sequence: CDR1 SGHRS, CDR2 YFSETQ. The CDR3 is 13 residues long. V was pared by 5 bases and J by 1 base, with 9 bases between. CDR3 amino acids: CASRSEPNTEAFF. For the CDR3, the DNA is TGCGCCAGCAGGTCTGAGCCGAACACTGAAGCTTTCTTT.

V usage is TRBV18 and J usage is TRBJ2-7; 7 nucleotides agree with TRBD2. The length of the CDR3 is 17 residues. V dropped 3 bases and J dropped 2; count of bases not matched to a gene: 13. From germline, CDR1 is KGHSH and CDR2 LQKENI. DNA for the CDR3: TGTGCCAGCTCACCGGGAGGGCTTCTTAGGACGACCTACGAGCAGTACTTC. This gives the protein CASSPGGLLRTTYEQYF.

CDR3 protein: CASSLEGSEYNEQFF. As DNA, the CDR3 is TGTGCCAGCAGTTTAGAGGGTTCGGAATACAATGAGCAGTTCTTC. The gene calls are TRBV27 and TRBJ2-1; TRBD2 is a possible D gene (5 bases). The V gene lost 2 bases and the J gene lost 4 bases, with 12 bases spanning the gap. Germline V gene data show CDR1 as MNHEY and CDR2 as SMNVEV (reference sequence). This CDR3 is 15 amino acids long.

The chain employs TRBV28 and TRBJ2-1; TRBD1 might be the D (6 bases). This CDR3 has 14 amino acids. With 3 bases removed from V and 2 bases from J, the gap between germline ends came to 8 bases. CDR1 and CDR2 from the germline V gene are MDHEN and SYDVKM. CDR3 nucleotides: TGTGCCAGCAGTTTCAGGGGTACCTACAATGAGCAGTTCTTC. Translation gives CASSFRGTYNEQFF.

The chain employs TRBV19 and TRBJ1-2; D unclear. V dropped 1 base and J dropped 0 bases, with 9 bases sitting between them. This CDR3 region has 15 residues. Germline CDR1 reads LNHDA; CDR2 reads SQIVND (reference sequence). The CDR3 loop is CASSIASRSNYGYTF. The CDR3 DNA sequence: TGTGCCAGTAGTATAGCCAGTCGATCTAACTATGGCTACACCTTC.

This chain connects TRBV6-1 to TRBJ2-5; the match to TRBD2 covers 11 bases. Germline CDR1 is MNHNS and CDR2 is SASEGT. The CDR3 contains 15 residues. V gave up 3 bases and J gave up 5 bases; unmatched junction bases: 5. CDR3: CASSETWTSGETQYF. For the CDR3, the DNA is TGTGCCAGCAGTGAGACTTGGACTAGCGGGGAGACCCAGTACTTC.

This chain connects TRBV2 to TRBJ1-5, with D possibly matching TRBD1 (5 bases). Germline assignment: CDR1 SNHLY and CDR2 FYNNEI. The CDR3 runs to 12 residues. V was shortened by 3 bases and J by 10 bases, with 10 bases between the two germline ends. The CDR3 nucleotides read TGTGCCAGCAGTGACCGAAGGGGACCCCAGCATTTT. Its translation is CASSDRRGPQHF.

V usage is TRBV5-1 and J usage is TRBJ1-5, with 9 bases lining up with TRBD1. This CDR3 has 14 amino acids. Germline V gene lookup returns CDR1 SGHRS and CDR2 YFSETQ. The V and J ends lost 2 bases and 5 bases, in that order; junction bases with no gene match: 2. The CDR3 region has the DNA TGCGCCAGCAGCTTAGGGACAGGGTATCAGCCCCAGCATTTT. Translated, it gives CASSLGTGYQPQHF.

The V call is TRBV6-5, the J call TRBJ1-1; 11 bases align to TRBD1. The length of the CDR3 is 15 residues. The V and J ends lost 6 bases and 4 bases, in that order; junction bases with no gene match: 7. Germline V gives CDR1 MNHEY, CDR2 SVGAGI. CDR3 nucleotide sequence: TGTGCCAGCAGCGCTGGGACAGGGGGTTTCACTGAAGCTTTCTTT. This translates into CASSAGTGGFTEAFF.

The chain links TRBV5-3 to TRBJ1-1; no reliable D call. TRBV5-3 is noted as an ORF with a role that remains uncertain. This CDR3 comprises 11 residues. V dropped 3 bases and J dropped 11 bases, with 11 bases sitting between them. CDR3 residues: CARSCGRNAFF. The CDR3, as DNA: TGTGCCAGAAGCTGTGGACGGAATGCTTTCTTT.

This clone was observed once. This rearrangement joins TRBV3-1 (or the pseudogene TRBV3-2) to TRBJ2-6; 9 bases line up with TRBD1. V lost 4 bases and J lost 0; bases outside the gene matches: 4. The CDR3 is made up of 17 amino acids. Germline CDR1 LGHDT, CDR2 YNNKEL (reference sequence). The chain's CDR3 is CASSPKTGGSGANVLTF. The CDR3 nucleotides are TGTGCCAGCAGCCCAAAGACAGGGGGCTCTGGGGCCAACGTCCTGACTTTC.